The 9 T cell receptor beta chains presented below share a single source sample, sequenced in a study of T cell changes during pregnancy in multiple sclerosis. Profiled with immunoSEQ multiplex PCR; TCRdb holds only in-frame clones, not every one. The sample carries about 12,000 clones, around 87% recorded once. Sequencing was performed on CD8+ T cells from peripheral blood mononuclear cells, taken in the second trimester of pregnancy. Every receptor here comes from a female donor in good health, enrolled as a control in a pregnancy study.

This chain links TRBV10-1 with TRBJ2-2; D might be TRBD1 (5 bases). The germline V and J ends were trimmed by 0 bases and 3 bases, with 5 bases remaining between them. Germline V gene sequence: CDR1 WNHNN, CDR2 SYGVQD (reference sequence). This CDR3 has 14 residues. The CDR3 DNA reads as TGCGCCAGCAGTGAGTCAGGGGACACCGGGGAGCTGTTTTTT. Its translation: CASSESGDTGELFF.

The rearrangement joins TRBV6-1 to TRBJ2-7, with TRBD1 identical over 10 bases. V lost 7 bases, J lost 4 bases, and 7 bases stayed unmatched. Germline V gene lookup returns CDR1 MNHNS and CDR2 SASEGT. The CDR3 has 14 amino acids. The CDR3 sequence is CASTEGQGRYEQYF. Written as DNA, the CDR3 is TGTGCCAGCACCGAGGGACAGGGGCGATACGAGCAGTACTTC.

In DNA form, the CDR3 reads TGTGCCAGTAGTATGGACAGGGGGGTGTCCACTGAAGCTTTCTTT. Its translation: CASSMDRGVSTEAFF. The genes are TRBV19 and TRBJ1-1, with TRBD1 identical over 10 bases. CDR1 and CDR2 (germline): LNHDA, SQIVND (reference sequence). The trim removed 3 bases at V and 4 bases at J, leaving 5 bases unmatched. The CDR3 consists of 15 residues.

By share, this clone ranks as medium-sized. The chain has TRBV4-1 and TRBJ2-1, with 9 nucleotides matching TRBD2. This CDR3 contains 18 residues. The germline CDR1 and CDR2 sequences are MGHRA and YSYEKL. V gave up 2 bases and J gave up 0 bases; unmatched junction bases: 8. CDR3 in DNA: TGCGCCAGCAGCCAAACCCCTAGCGGGATTAGCTCCTACAATGAGCAGTTCTTC. This gives the protein CASSQTPSGISSYNEQFF.

The V and J genes are TRBV28 and TRBJ2-1; TRBD1 matches at 7 bases. The V gene's germline CDR1 is MDHEN and CDR2 SYDVKM. This CDR3 has 16 amino acids. V lost 5 bases and J lost 0; bases outside the gene matches: 7. The CDR3 DNA reads TGTGCCAGCAGTCCCCCCGGGACAGTCTCCTACAATGAGCAGTTCTTC. It specifies CASSPPGTVSYNEQFF.

The chain links TRBV28 to TRBJ2-7; tentative D call: TRBD2 (7 bases). Germline V gene lookup returns CDR1 MDHEN and CDR2 SYDVKM. V lost 1 base to trimming and J lost 0 bases, with 16 bases between them. CDR3 length: 17 amino acids. In DNA form, the CDR3 reads TGTGCCAGCAGTTTATCGGGAGGACAGATTTACTCCTACGAGCAGTACTTC. Amino acid sequence: CASSLSGGQIYSYEQYF.

V usage is TRBV7-6 and J usage is TRBJ1-4; 10 nucleotides line up with TRBD1. The CDR3 consists of 15 residues. Germline loops: CDR1 SGHVS, CDR2 FNYEAQ. Germline trimming cut 7 bases from V and 6 bases from J; bases unmatched to any gene: 8. The CDR3 coding sequence is TGTGCCAGCACCATTGGGGGGACAGGGGATGAAAAACTGTTTTTT. Its translation is CASTIGGTGDEKLFF.

The chain combines TRBV30 with TRBJ2-2; D may be TRBD2 (6 bases). This CDR3 region has 13 residues. Germline lookup yields CDR1 GTSNPN and CDR2 SVGIG (reference sequence). Trimming removed 6 bases at V and 5 bases at J, with 13 bases between. The CDR3 DNA reads TGTGCCTGCGCGGGATGGGGGACCGGGGAGCTGTTTTTT. Translating gives CACAGWGTGELFF.

This rearrangement joins TRBV4-1 to TRBJ2-7, with 10 bases that match TRBD2. Germline V lookup: CDR1 MGHRA, CDR2 YSYEKL. The CDR3 contains 15 residues. V lost 1 base to trimming and J lost 3 bases; unmatched junction nucleotides: 3. The CDR3 sequence: CASSQGLAGVYEQYF. CDR3 nucleotide sequence: TGCGCCAGCAGCCAAGGGCTAGCGGGAGTCTACGAGCAGTACTTC.